The 3 T cell receptor beta chains listed next were all sequenced from one sample in a study of T cell clones after liver transplantation. Clones were sequenced by immunoSEQ multiplex PCR, and TCRdb holds only the in-frame ones, with some missing. Of 77,000 or so clones in the sample, under 90% were seen once. Specimen: CD4+ T cells from blood, collected 12 months after liver transplant. Receptor source: a human patient who received a liver transplant. Part of the T cell pool may stem from the graft donor.

The chain carries TRBV28 and TRBJ2-3; 7 bases are a match to TRBD2. Germline CDR1 and CDR2: MDHEN and SYDVKM. V dropped 6 bases and J dropped 0; count of bases not matched to a gene: 0. The CDR3 has 13 amino acids. CDR3 in DNA: TGTGCCAGCAGGGGGGGGAGCACAGATACGCAGTATTTT. Translation gives CASRGGSTDTQYF.

This clone appeared a single time. The V call is TRBV27, the J call TRBJ2-7; weak D call: TRBD2 (5 bases). Per the germline V gene, CDR1 is MNHEY and CDR2 is SMNVEV (reference sequence). Trimming left V 5 bases short and J 2 bases short, with 16 bases between. The CDR3 totals 15 residues. DNA of the CDR3: TGTGCCAGCAGTCCCCCCCGGCGGGCGCCCTACGAGCAGTACTTC. Its protein is CASSPPRRAPYEQYF.

The chain joins TRBV19 to TRBJ2-7, with D perhaps matching TRBD1 or TRBD2 (6 bases each). Trimming removed 11 bases from V and 0 bases from J, with 14 bases in between. The V gene's germline CDR1 is LNHDA and CDR2 SQIVND (reference sequence). The CDR3 runs to 13 residues. The CDR3 spells CAGGGAASYEQYF. The CDR3 nucleotides read TGTGCCGGGGGCGGGGCGGCCTCCTACGAGCAGTACTTC.